One T cell receptor (beta chain) is described in this entry. Its antigen is currently not known. Per-nucleotide qualities are absent, and no much larger clonotype sits a single base away. V lost 1 base and J lost 4 bases; the stretch between them is 10 bases long. The CDR3 runs 15 residues from the cysteine to the phenylalanine. Only the CDR3 region is kept as DNA, spanning 45 bases read in frame from base 1. CDR1 and CDR2 (MDHEN, SYDVKM) derive from the germline V gene. This sample is drawn from a study of blood T cell repertoires in COVID-19 (dated by TCRdb to between 2020 and 2021). About the full investigation: Samples from collaborators originated in the United States, Italy and Spain and spanned both the acute and convalescent phases of COVID-19. The material from the prospective study consisted of cDNA or gDNA derived from T cells, B-cell-depleted T cells, or PBMCs. Deeply sampled blood TCRbeta repertoires from subjects exposed to, actively infected with, or recovered from COVID-19 were included in the dataset. A freely available public database, intended as a resource for researchers studying the immune response to SARS-CoV-2, is where the repertoires were released. The samples were drawn from two sources: the first 160 participants of the ongoing ImmuneRACE study, and over 950 subjects contributed by 6 global collaborators. A de-identified subject ID, COVID-19 status, age in years and sex were almost always included in the sample metadata. Where available, HLA class I and class II types were obtained from metadata supplied by the sample provider rather than from assay-based typing.

Collaborating institutions collected whole blood in K2EDTA tubes following their own protocols. For TCRbeta analysis, collaborators shipped samples as frozen whole blood, isolated PBMCs, or DNA extracted from either of those sample types. The study at large found these results: The quantity of clinical and demographic metadata differed by source and by participant and was supplied without curation.

TCRbeta CDR3 regions were amplified from genomic DNA by means of the immunoSEQ Assay, a bias-controlled multiplex PCR. The original methods were these. Within the assay, amplification of reference gene primers was used to estimate how many nucleated cells each sample contained. To quantify the absolute abundance of each unique TCRbeta CDR3 rearrangement, sequence reads were collapsed and filtered. For each sample, productive Simpson clonality was calculated by taking the square root of Simpson's diversity index across productive rearrangements. Here the immuneACCESS table is served through TCRdb, limited to in-frame sequences with V and J called. Missing clones are a known gap in these copies; in checked studies unresolved V genes cover under half, and the rest lacks a known reason. The V and J calls and the clone size are those of that table, but D and trimming were determined from the DNA. Here the sample has some 400,000 clones; about 87% occur a single time. The ten largest clones take up 3% of the sample.

Sequences were obtained from peripheral blood. This TCR was sampled from a human donor in a cohort sampled during active COVID-19. Recombination connected TRBV28 to TRBJ1-4; TRBD1 could be the D gene, as 5 bases match. CDR3 sequence: CASSLFGGYNEKLFF. The nucleotide sequence reads as follows: TGTGCCAGCAGTTTATTCGGGGGATATAATGAAAAACTGTTTTTT.